The next 22 T cell receptor beta chains were all read from a single sample in a study of beta chain features in type 1 diabetes. The study reverse transcribed the entire isolated RNA, so it sequenced expressed TCRB transcripts. The table came from immunoSEQ multiplex PCR; TCRdb's copy has only in-frame clones and leaves some out. The table includes 40,000 to 45,000 clones, 51% detected once. Sequences were obtained from Tregs from blood. The receptor source for this set is a woman between 18 and 29 years old in good health.

This clone was counted between two and nine times. The CDR3 sequence: CATSRVKGETNTGELFF. The DNA of the CDR3 is TGTGCCACCAGCAGAGTAAAGGGGGAGACGAACACCGGGGAGCTGTTTTTT. This chain connects TRBV15 to TRBJ2-2; D is possibly TRBD1 (6 bases). Trimming stripped 1 base from V and 0 bases from J, with 12 bases between. The germline gives CDR1 LNHNV, CDR2 YYDKDF (reference sequence). The CDR3 extends over 17 amino acids.

This clone was seen once. The DNA of the CDR3 is TGTGCCACCAGCGGCGGGGACAGTACTGGAAACACCATATATTTT. It translates to CATSGGDSTGNTIYF. V is TRBV15 and J is TRBJ1-3; 7 bases map to TRBD1. V was clipped by 5 bases and J by 2 bases; unmatched bases: 6. The germline gives CDR1 LNHNV, CDR2 YYDKDF (reference sequence). This CDR3 spans 15 amino acids.

The rearrangement links TRBV30 to TRBJ2-7; the match to TRBD2 covers 12 bases. The germline V gene has CDR1 GTSNPN and CDR2 SVGIG (reference sequence). Germline trimming cut 4 bases from V and 0 bases from J; bases unmatched to any gene: 7. The CDR3 is 16 residues long. CDR3 in DNA: TGTGCCTGGACCGCCGGACTAGCGGGATTCTCCTACGAGCAGTACTTC. Its translation: CAWTAGLAGFSYEQYF.

The count of this clone is one. The CDR3 does not end in the conserved phenylalanine or tryptophan, so this is likely a read error. The gene calls are TRBV28 and TRBJ2-7, with 7 bases identical to TRBD1. V shed 5 bases and J 4 bases; nucleotides not matched to a gene: 8. Per the germline V gene, CDR1 is MDHEN and CDR2 is SYDVKM. The CDR3 sequence is 14 residues long. The CDR3 is CASSVPGQIYEQYS. The CDR3 bases are TGTGCCAGCAGTGTCCCGGGACAGATTTACGAGCAGTACTCC.

This chain joins TRBV7-3 and TRBJ2-2; 16 bases are a match to TRBD2. The CDR3 sequence is 18 residues long. The germline V gene encodes CDR1 SGHTA and CDR2 FQGTGA. Trimming took 6 bases from V and 6 from J; bases not matched to a gene: 10. CDR3 sequence: CASRTEGLAGGVAGELFF. Here the CDR3 DNA reads TGTGCCAGCAGGACCGAGGGACTAGCGGGAGGGGTTGCCGGGGAGCTGTTTTTT.

The CDR3 region is CAISPSGSDTGELFF. For the CDR3, the DNA is TGTGCCATCAGCCCTAGCGGGAGTGATACCGGGGAGCTGTTTTTT. The chain couples TRBV10-3 to TRBJ2-2; 10 nucleotides match TRBD2. Per germline, CDR1 ENHRY and CDR2 SYGVKD. The CDR3 runs 15 residues. J was trimmed by 5 bases and V by 6 bases; bases with no gene match: 6.

In this sample, this clone turned up a few times. The CDR3 here is CSVEIRGWLFF. Written as DNA, the CDR3 is TGCAGCGTTGAGATCCGGGGATGGCTGTTTTTT. This chain joins TRBV29-1 and TRBJ1-4; D gene uncertain. Germline lookup yields CDR1 SQVTM and CDR2 ANQGSEA. The CDR3 consists of 11 residues. The germline V and J ends were trimmed by 3 bases and 14 bases, with 13 bases remaining between them. The full variable domain, completed using reference TRBV29-1 and TRBJ1-4, is SAVISQKPSRDICQRGTSLTIQCQVDSQVTMMFWYRQQPGQSLTLIATANQGSEATYESGFVIDKFPISRPNLTFSTLTVSNMSPEDSSIYLCSVEIRGWLFFGSGTQLSVL.

The genes are TRBV29-1 and TRBJ1-2; possibly TRBD1 for D (6 bases). This CDR3 comprises 13 residues. The germline gives CDR1 SQVTM, CDR2 ANQGSEA. Trimming pared 4 bases from V and 8 bases from J, leaving 17 bases between. The CDR3 spells CSVGQQQGSGYTF. The DNA of the CDR3 is TGCAGCGTTGGACAACAACAGGGAAGCGGCTACACCTTC.

Concerning this clone: Germline is not matched at one junction end, which may reflect a read error. As DNA, the CDR3 is TGTGCCAGCAGTTGGGAGGCCGGGACTAGCGGAGGGGGTTTTCACTTC. Its translation: CASSWEAGTSGGGFHF. The chain uses TRBV6-5 and TRBJ2-5, with TRBD2 matching 11 bases. CDR3 size: 16 residues. CDR1 is MNHEY and CDR2 is SVGAGI in the germline V gene.

The rearrangement uses TRBV18 and TRBJ1-6; D not resolved. V dropped 5 bases and J dropped 11 bases, with 13 bases sitting between them. The germline V gene encodes CDR1 KGHSH and CDR2 LQKENI. The CDR3 has 13 residues. The CDR3 is CASSTNPGAPLHF. CDR3 in DNA: TGTGCCAGCTCAACTAATCCGGGTGCACCCCTCCACTTT.

The chain has TRBV25-1 and TRBJ1-1; D is unresolved. The germline V and J ends were trimmed by 4 bases and 3 bases, with 12 bases remaining between them. Germline CDR1 reads MGHDK; CDR2 reads SYGVNS. This CDR3 region has 14 residues. The CDR3 DNA reads TGTGCCAGCAGTGCGCGGGCTAGGGACACTGAAGCTTTCTTT. This sequence encodes CASSARARDTEAFF.

The rearrangement uses TRBV28 and TRBJ2-5, with TRBD2 matching 9 bases. CDR3 length: 17 residues. Germline assignment: CDR1 MDHEN and CDR2 SYDVKM. J lost 1 base, V lost 3 bases, and 9 bases had no gene match. CDR3: CASSFQRLAEFQETQYF. CDR3 bases: TGTGCCAGCAGTTTCCAAAGACTAGCGGAATTCCAAGAGACCCAGTACTTC.

This clone was observed a few times. The chain couples TRBV11-2 to TRBJ2-3; TRBD2 matches 11 bases. CDR3 length equals 16 residues. V shed 5 bases, J shed 1 base, and the junction held 5 bases outside the gene matches. Germline CDR1 SGHAT, CDR2 FQNNGV. In DNA form, the CDR3 reads TGTGCCAGCAGCCAAACTAGCGGGAGAGGCACAGATACGCAGTATTTT. It encodes CASSQTSGRGTDTQYF.

This clone was recorded only once. The V gene is TRBV4-1, the J gene TRBJ1-3; 8 bases map to TRBD1. The CDR3 loop spans 16 amino acids. V shed 3 bases and J 0 bases; nucleotides not matched to a gene: 4. Germline V gene sequence: CDR1 MGHRA, CDR2 YSYEKL. CDR3 in amino acids: CASSHETGGSGNTIYF. The CDR3 DNA reads TGCGCCAGCAGCCACGAAACAGGGGGCTCTGGAAACACCATATATTTT.

The chain links TRBV5-8 to TRBJ2-5; 8 positions agree with TRBD2. With V trimmed by 0 bases and J by 5 bases, 6 bases remained unmatched. The CDR3 spans 15 residues. Germline V gene data show CDR1 as SGHTS and CDR2 as YDEGEE. The CDR3 DNA sequence: TGTGCCAGCAGCTTGGACAGCGGGAGCGGCGAGACCCAGTACTTC. It encodes CASSLDSGSGETQYF.

The chain combines TRBV27 with TRBJ2-3, with TRBD2 matching over 13 bases. Germline V gene sequence: CDR1 MNHEY, CDR2 SMNVEV (reference sequence). The length of the CDR3 is 17 residues. The junction had 9 bases not matched to a gene; V was cut back by 5 bases and J by 4 bases. The CDR3 coding sequence is TGTGCCAGCAGTAATAATTTGGGACTAGCGGGATCAGATACGCAGTATTTT. Its protein product is CASSNNLGLAGSDTQYF.

This clone has only a few counts. The V call is TRBV11-2, the J call TRBJ2-3; 7 bases agree with TRBD2. Trimming cost V 2 bases and J 1 base; bases outside gene matches: 0. CDR3 length equals 14 residues. CDR1 is SGHAT, CDR2 FQNNGV, per germline. In DNA form, the CDR3 reads TGTGCCAGCAGCTTAAGCGGGGGCACAGATACGCAGTATTTT. Translating it yields CASSLSGGTDTQYF.

This clone was seen a handful of times. J is TRBJ2-1 and V is TRBV7-2; 8 bases line up with TRBD1. Unmatched junction bases numbered 7, after V lost 5 bases and J lost 4 bases. The CDR3 covers 15 residues. CDR1 and CDR2 from the germline V gene are SGHTA and FQGNSA. This CDR3 is CASSKDRAGYNEQFF. The CDR3 DNA is TGTGCCAGCAGCAAGGACAGGGCGGGTTACAATGAGCAGTTCTTC.

This chain links TRBV6-1 with TRBJ1-4; 10 positions match TRBD1. Germline CDR1 and CDR2: MNHNS and SASEGT. The CDR3 covers 15 residues. V lost 7 bases and J lost 11; bases outside the gene matches: 13. CDR3 DNA: TGTGCCAGCACTTCGGTGGACAGGGGGAGTGGGAAACTGTTTTTT. As protein: CASTSVDRGSGKLFF.

This clone appeared a few times. The V call is TRBV5-1, the J call TRBJ2-2, with 9 bases aligning to TRBD2. J was trimmed by 2 bases and V by 1 base; bases with no gene match: 3. Germline V gene data show CDR1 as SGHRS and CDR2 as YFSETQ. The CDR3 is made up of 16 amino acids. The CDR3 DNA is TGCGCCAGCAGCTTGATAGCGGGAGTAAACACCGGGGAGCTGTTTTTT. Protein: CASSLIAGVNTGELFF.

This sequence joins TRBV27 and TRBJ2-7, with 13 bases lining up with TRBD2. The CDR3 runs to 16 residues. Germline V gene lookup returns CDR1 MNHEY and CDR2 SMNVEV (reference sequence). With 5 bases clipped from V and 1 base from J, the junction kept 5 bases outside the gene matches. CDR3 protein: CASSKRTSGGSYEQYF. CDR3 bases: TGTGCCAGCAGTAAACGGACTAGCGGGGGTTCCTACGAGCAGTACTTC.

CDR3 in amino acids: CASSLGLAGGLAYNEQFF. The CDR3 nucleotides read TGTGCCAGCAGCTTAGGGCTAGCGGGAGGGCTGGCCTACAATGAGCAGTTCTTC. The gene calls are TRBV11-2 and TRBJ2-7; TRBD2 matches 12 bases. The J call is in doubt because the DNA end fits TRBJ2-1 better. The CDR3 is 18 residues long. Germline CDR1 and CDR2: SGHAT and FQNNGV.